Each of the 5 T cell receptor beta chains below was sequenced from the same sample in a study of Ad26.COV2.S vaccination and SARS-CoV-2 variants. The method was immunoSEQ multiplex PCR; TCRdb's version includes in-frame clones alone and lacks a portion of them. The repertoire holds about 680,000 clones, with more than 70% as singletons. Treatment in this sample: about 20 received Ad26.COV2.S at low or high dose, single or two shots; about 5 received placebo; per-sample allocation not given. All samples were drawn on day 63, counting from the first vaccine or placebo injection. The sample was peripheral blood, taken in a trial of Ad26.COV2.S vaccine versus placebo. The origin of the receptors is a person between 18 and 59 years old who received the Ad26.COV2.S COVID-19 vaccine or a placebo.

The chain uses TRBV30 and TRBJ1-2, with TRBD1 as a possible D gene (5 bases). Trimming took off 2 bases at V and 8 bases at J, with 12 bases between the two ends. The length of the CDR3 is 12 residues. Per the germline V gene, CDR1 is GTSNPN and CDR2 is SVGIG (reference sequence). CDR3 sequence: CAWSPRTYGYTF. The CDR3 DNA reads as TGTGCCTGGAGTCCCCGGACATACGGCTACACCTTC. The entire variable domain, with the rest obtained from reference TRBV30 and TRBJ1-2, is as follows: SQTIHQWPATLVQPVGSPLSLECTVEGTSNPNLYWYRQAAGRGLQLLFYSVGIGQISSEVPQNLSASRPQDRQFILSSKKLLLSDSGFYLCAWSPRTYGYTFGSGTRLTVV.

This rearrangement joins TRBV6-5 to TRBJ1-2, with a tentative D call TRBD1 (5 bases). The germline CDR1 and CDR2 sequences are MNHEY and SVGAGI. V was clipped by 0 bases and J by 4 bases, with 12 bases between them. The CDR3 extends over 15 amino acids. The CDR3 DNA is TGTGCCAGCAGTTACTCGGACATTTCGGGCTATGGCTACACCTTC. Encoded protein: CASSYSDISGYGYTF.

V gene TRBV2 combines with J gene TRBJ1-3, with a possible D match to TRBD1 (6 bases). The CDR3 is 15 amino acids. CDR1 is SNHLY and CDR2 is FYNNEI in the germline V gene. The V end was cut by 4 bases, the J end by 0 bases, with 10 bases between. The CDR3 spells CASSGQARSGNTIYF. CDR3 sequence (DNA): TGTGCCAGCAGTGGACAGGCCCGCTCTGGAAACACCATATATTTT. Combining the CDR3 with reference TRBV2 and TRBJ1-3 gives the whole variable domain EPEVTQTPSHQVTQMGQEVILRCVPISNHLYFYWYRQILGQKVEFLVSFYNNEISEKSEIFDDQFSVERPDGSNFTLKIRSTKLEDSAMYFCASSGQARSGNTIYFGEGSWLTVV.

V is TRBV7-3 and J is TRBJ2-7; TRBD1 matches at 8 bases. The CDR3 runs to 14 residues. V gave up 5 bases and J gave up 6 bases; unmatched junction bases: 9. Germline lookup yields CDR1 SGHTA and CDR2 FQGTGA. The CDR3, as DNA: TGTGCCAGCAGCCCCCACGGACAGGGTGGCGAGCAGTACTTC. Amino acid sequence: CASSPHGQGGEQYF.

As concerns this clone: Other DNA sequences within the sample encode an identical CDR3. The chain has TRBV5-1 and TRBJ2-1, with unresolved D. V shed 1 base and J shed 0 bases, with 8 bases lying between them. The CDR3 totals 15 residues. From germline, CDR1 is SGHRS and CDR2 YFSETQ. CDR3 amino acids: CASSLPPSSYNEQFF. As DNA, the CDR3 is TGCGCCAGCAGCTTGCCCCCTAGCTCCTACAATGAGCAGTTCTTC.